This T cell receptor beta chain was found in a study of immune cell composition in non-small cell lung cancer. Study outcomes and limitations: About 80% of squamous and 30% to 40% of adenocarcinoma cases had tumour-associated clones >0.5%.

Only in-frame clones appear in the TCRdb table, and some are missing; sequencing was by immunoSEQ multiplex PCR. This sample yields about 1,800 clones, of which roughly four fifths are seen a single time; about 9% belongs to the top ten. The CDR3 extends over 14 amino acids. Germline trimming cut 6 bases from V and 5 bases from J; bases unmatched to any gene: 9. Germline V gene sequence: CDR1 MGHDK, CDR2 SYGVNS. Points on this clone: Its matching antigen is unknown.

The gene calls are TRBV25-1 and TRBJ2-7; 8 nucleotides match TRBD1. Material: lung tumor tissue. This TCR came from a human donor with non-small cell lung cancer. DNA of the CDR3: TGTGCCAGCAGGCGGACAGGGTTGAATCACGAGCAGTACTTC. It is translated as CASRRTGLNHEQYF.